The entry that follows covers one T cell receptor beta chain sequence. This entry belongs to a study of blood T cell repertoires in COVID-19. Study background: Samples came from the United States, Italy and Spain, spanning acute and convalescent COVID-19. The cDNA or gDNA used as material had been derived from T cells, B-cell-depleted T cells, or PBMCs.

This CDR3 is built from 13 residues. Germline V lookup: CDR1 SGDLS, CDR2 YYNGEE. V lost 3 bases and J lost 5, with 10 bases in between. Original analysis: Amplifying reference gene primers gave estimates of nucleated cell counts. Sequencing used immunoSEQ multiplex PCR; TCRdb keeps in-frame clones, though not all of them. D and trimming were read from the DNA, whereas the V and J calls and clone size are those reported in that table. The profile shows around 160,000 clones, about 84% of them singletons. The TCR comes from a man aged 55 to 69 with active or convalescent COVID-19. The chain uses TRBV9 and TRBJ2-3, with TRBD1 as a possible D gene (6 bases). Sequencing was done on a sample of peripheral blood. CDR3 DNA sequence: TGTGCCAGCAGCGCAATACAGGGAGATACGCAGTATTTT. This gives the protein CASSAIQGDTQYF.